The 21 T cell receptor beta chains below come from one sample, sequenced in a study of vaccination and CD4 T cells after COVID-19. Treatment reported: roughly ten-day PBMC culture with coronavirus spike peptide pools or control peptides (ViraFEST assay). No antigen has been identified for these receptors. Sequence data for DNA of cultured CD4+ T cells were generated by the Oncomine TCR Beta short-read assay. MiXCR, applied by TCRdb to the PCR reads, yields one record per CDR3 protein. The profile covers under 20,000 distinct CDR3 sequences, with 58% appearing a single time and 9% to 10% taken by the ten largest. Sequences were derived from CD4+ T cells from blood, cultured in vitro, sampled after SARS-CoV-2 vaccination. These receptors all come from a human donor who had recovered from COVID-19.

This clonotype was seen more than once but under ten times. This rearrangement joins TRBV11-2 to TRBJ1-1; TRBD1 is a possible D gene (6 bases). The germline V gene has CDR1 SGHAT and CDR2 FQNNGV. CDR3 length equals 14 residues. The V end was cut by 2 bases, the J end by 4 bases, with 11 bases between. CDR3 bases: TGTGCCAGCAGCTTACCAACAGGGAGCACTGAAGCTTTCTTT. It is translated as CASSLPTGSTEAFF.

The rearrangement uses TRBV2 and TRBJ2-2; D is uncertain. The CDR3 totals 13 residues. V lost 6 bases and J 5 bases, leaving 10 bases between the germline ends. The germline V gene encodes CDR1 SNHLY and CDR2 FYNNEI. The CDR3 spells CASRIIQTGELFF. The CDR3 bases are TGTGCCAGCAGGATTATTCAAACCGGGGAGCTGTTTTTT.

The chain carries TRBV6-5 and TRBJ1-1, with a possible D match to TRBD1 (5 bases). This CDR3 contains 18 residues. The germline V gene encodes CDR1 MNHEY and CDR2 SVGAGI. V was cut by 0 bases and J by 4 bases, with 21 bases left in between. The CDR3 protein is CASSYSTQGRGYGTEAFF. The CDR3 region has the DNA TGTGCCAGCAGTTACTCGACCCAGGGTAGGGGTTACGGCACTGAAGCTTTCTTT.

There are a few counts of this clonotype. The rearrangement joins TRBV24-1 to TRBJ2-3; D might be TRBD2 (6 bases). Germline V gene lookup returns CDR1 KGHDR and CDR2 SFDVKD. This CDR3 has 15 amino acids. V lost 4 bases and J 4 bases, leaving 14 bases between the germline ends. CDR3 sequence reads: CATSDEVGGADTQYF. Here the CDR3 DNA reads TGTGCCACCAGTGACGAAGTGGGAGGTGCAGATACGCAGTATTTT.

The chain couples TRBV11-2 to TRBJ2-1, with a possible D match to TRBD1 (5 bases). Trimming cost V 3 bases and J 3 bases, with 9 bases left between them. Germline CDR1 and CDR2: SGHAT and FQNNGV. CDR3 length: 14 amino acids. As DNA, the CDR3 is TGTGCCAGCAGCTTTCAGGGCGGCTACAATGAGCAGTTCTTC. It codes for CASSFQGGYNEQFF.

The chain combines TRBV2 with TRBJ2-7; D possibly corresponds to TRBD1 (5 bases). Germline lookup yields CDR1 SNHLY and CDR2 FYNNEI. The CDR3 spans 15 residues. The germline V and J ends were trimmed by 4 bases and 3 bases, with 16 bases remaining between them. The CDR3 coding sequence is TGTGCCAGCAGTGTAGGGGTTACTGTTCTCTACGAGCAGTACTTC. It encodes CASSVGVTVLYEQYF.

This rearrangement joins TRBV19 to TRBJ2-2; D might be TRBD1 (6 bases). V was cut by 7 bases and J by 4 bases, with 13 bases left in between. CDR1 and CDR2 (germline): LNHDA, SQIVND (reference sequence). CDR3 length: 14 amino acids. The CDR3 region is CASKERDTTGELFF. CDR3 nucleotides: TGTGCCAGTAAGGAGAGGGACACCACCGGGGAGCTGTTTTTT. The full variable domain, with the rest looked up from reference TRBV19 and TRBJ2-2, is DGGITQSPKYLFRKEGQNVTLSCEQNLNHDAMYWYRQDPGQGLRLIYYSQIVNDFQKGDIAEGYSVSREKKESFPLTVTSAQKNPTAFYLCASKERDTTGELFFGEGSRLTVL.

The chain is built from TRBV12-5 and TRBJ1-2; TRBD1 aligns across 7 bases. V shed 7 bases, J shed 4 bases, and the junction held 12 bases outside the gene matches. Germline V lookup: CDR1 LGHNT, CDR2 FRNRAP. CDR3 length: 15 amino acids. This CDR3 is CASAPPTGSSYGYTF. CDR3 DNA: TGTGCTAGTGCCCCCCCGACAGGGTCCAGCTATGGCTACACCTTC.

This clonotype was picked up a small number of times. The chain combines TRBV21-1 with TRBJ1-5; TRBD1 reflects the table's D call only, with no check against the DNA. TRBV21-1 is termed a pseudogene. The CDR3 totals 19 residues. The CDR3 region has the DNA TGTGCCAGCAGCGTATATTCTATGTTCAGGGGGCGAAGGGGTCAGCCCCAGCATTTT. Its protein product is CASSVYSMFRGRRGQPQHF.

This chain joins TRBV7-3 and TRBJ2-5; tentative D call: TRBD1 (6 bases). V gave up 5 bases and J gave up 5 bases, with 12 bases separating them. This CDR3 has 13 amino acids. Germline CDR1 SGHTA, CDR2 FQGTGA. The CDR3 DNA is TGTGCCAGCAGCCCACAGGGTGGGGAGACCCAGTACTTC. This gives the protein CASSPQGGETQYF.

The rearrangement links TRBV20-1 to TRBJ2-3, with 11 bases lining up with TRBD2. Germline V lookup: CDR1 DFQATT, CDR2 SNEGSKA (reference sequence). This CDR3 has 17 amino acids. V shed 0 bases and J 6 bases; nucleotides not matched to a gene: 11. The CDR3 DNA reads as TGCAGTGCTAGAGATCACGGGACTAGCGGACGCCGCGATACGCAGTATTTT. It translates to CSARDHGTSGRRDTQYF.

In nucleotides, the CDR3 is TGTGCCTCCGGGGCAGGGGGTGGCTACACCTTC. It translates to CASGAGGGYTF. The rearrangement links TRBV30 to TRBJ1-2; TRBD1 matches at 7 bases. Germline CDR1 is GTSNPN and CDR2 is SVGIG (reference sequence). CDR3 size: 11 residues. Trimming removed 7 bases from V and 7 bases from J; junction bases left unmatched: 6.

In this sample, this clonotype turned up a few times. This chain connects TRBV6-5 to TRBJ2-5, with 7 positions matching TRBD2. Germline-derived CDR1 and CDR2 are MNHEY and SVGAGI. The CDR3 runs 13 residues. With V trimmed by 4 bases and J by 3 bases, 2 bases remained unmatched. The CDR3 here is CASSFGGKETQYF. Written as DNA, the CDR3 is TGTGCCAGCAGTTTCGGGGGGAAAGAGACCCAGTACTTC.

This clonotype has more than one count but fewer than ten. V and J are TRBV6-5 and TRBJ1-1; D uncertain. The germline V and J ends were trimmed by 0 bases and 6 bases, with 11 bases remaining between them. Germline-derived CDR1 and CDR2 are MNHEY and SVGAGI. This CDR3 has 14 residues. CDR3 sequence (DNA): TGTGCCAGCAGTTACTCGCCAGGAAAAGCTGAAGCTTTCTTT. This encodes CASSYSPGKAEAFF.

The chain joins TRBV6-2 or TRBV6-3 to TRBJ2-4, with D tentatively TRBD1 (6 bases). This CDR3 comprises 17 residues. Trimming removed 5 bases from V and 0 bases from J, with 17 bases in between. Germline loops: CDR1 MNHEY, CDR2 SVGEGT. CDR3 DNA: TGTGCCAGCAGTCTTCTAGACAGGACCAAAGCCAAAAACATTCAGTACTTC. Residues: CASSLLDRTKAKNIQYF.

The chain recombines TRBV6-1 with TRBJ1-1; maybe TRBD1 (5 bases). Germline V gives CDR1 MNHNS, CDR2 SASEGT. The CDR3 totals 17 residues. The V end lost 8 bases, the J end lost 0 bases, and 22 bases lay between the germline ends. The CDR3 reads CASQTPGRLTLNTEAFF. The CDR3 DNA follows: TGTGCCAGCCAAACACCGGGACGGTTGACTTTGAACACTGAAGCTTTCTTT.

V and J are TRBV28 and TRBJ2-7; TRBD2 might be the D (5 bases). The V and J ends lost 4 bases and 11 bases respectively, with 21 bases between them. This CDR3 has 14 amino acids. The germline V gene encodes CDR1 MDHEN and CDR2 SYDVKM. CDR3 coding DNA: TGTGCCAGCAGTTCACGGACTCCGGAGGCCCGAAAGTACTTC. This gives the protein CASSSRTPEARKYF. Filled out from reference TRBV28 and TRBJ2-7, the complete variable domain reads DVKVTQSSRYLVKRTGEKVFLECVQDMDHENMFWYRQDPGLGLRLIYFSYDVKMKEKGDIPEGYSVSREKKERFSLILESASTNQTSMYLCASSSRTPEARKYFGPGTRLTVT.

J is TRBJ1-1 and V is TRBV20-1, with D unclear. Germline CDR1 DFQATT, CDR2 SNEGSKA (reference sequence). The CDR3 totals 12 residues. V shed 3 bases and J shed 1 base, with 6 bases lying between them. CDR3 in amino acids: CSARSENTEAFF. The CDR3 nucleotides are TGCAGTGCTAGGTCGGAGAACACTGAAGCTTTCTTT.

This clonotype showed up just a few times. This chain uses TRBV12-3 or TRBV12-4 with TRBJ1-1, with D possibly matching TRBD1 (5 bases). The CDR3 totals 13 residues. The V end was cut by 6 bases, the J end by 7 bases, with 15 bases between. CDR3 residues: CASSLGAGIEAFF. CDR3 nucleotides: TGTGCCAGCAGCCTAGGGGCAGGCATTGAAGCTTTCTTT.

V and J are TRBV19 and TRBJ2-2; D possibly uses TRBD1 or TRBD2 (7 bases each). Germline V gene data show CDR1 as LNHDA and CDR2 as SQIVND (reference sequence). The CDR3 is 17 amino acids. Trimming pared 8 bases from V and 3 bases from J, leaving 22 bases between. The chain's CDR3 is CASGQPRGGGDTGELFF. The CDR3 bases are TGTGCCAGTGGACAACCCAGGGGGGGCGGGGACACCGGGGAGCTGTTTTTT.

The chain links TRBV4-2 to TRBJ2-5; 8 bases line up with TRBD2. The CDR3 contains 15 residues. The J segment lost 2 bases and the V segment lost 1 base, leaving 3 bases of the junction unmatched. Per germline, CDR1 LGHNA and CDR2 YNFKEQ. The DNA for the CDR3 is TGTGCCAGCAGCCAAGTGGCTAGCGGGCAAGAGACCCAGTACTTC. It encodes CASSQVASGQETQYF.